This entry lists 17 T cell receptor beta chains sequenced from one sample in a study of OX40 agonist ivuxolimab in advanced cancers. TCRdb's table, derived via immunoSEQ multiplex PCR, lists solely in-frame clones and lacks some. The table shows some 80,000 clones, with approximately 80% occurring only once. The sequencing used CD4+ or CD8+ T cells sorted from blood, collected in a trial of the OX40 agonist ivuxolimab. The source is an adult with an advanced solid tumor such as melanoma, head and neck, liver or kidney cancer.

The CDR3 loop reads CASSKHGREQYF. CDR3 in DNA: TGTGCCAGCAGCAAGCACGGCCGCGAGCAGTACTTC. The chain has TRBV7-2 and TRBJ2-7; no clear D gene. This CDR3 has 12 amino acids. Looked up from germline, CDR1 is SGHTA and CDR2 is FQGNSA. Trimming left V 5 bases short and J 6 bases short, with 11 bases between.

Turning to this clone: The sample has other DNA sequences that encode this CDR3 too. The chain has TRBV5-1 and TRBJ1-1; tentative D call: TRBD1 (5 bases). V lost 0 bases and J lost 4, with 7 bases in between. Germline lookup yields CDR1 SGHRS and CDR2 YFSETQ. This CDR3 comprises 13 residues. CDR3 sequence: CASSLEGTTEAFF. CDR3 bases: TGCGCCAGCAGCTTGGAAGGGACCACTGAAGCTTTCTTT.

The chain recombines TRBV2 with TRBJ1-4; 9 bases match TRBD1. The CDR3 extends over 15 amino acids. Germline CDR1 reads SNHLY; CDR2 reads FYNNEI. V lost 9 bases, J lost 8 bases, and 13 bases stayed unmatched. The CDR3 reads CASQIEQGAREKLFF. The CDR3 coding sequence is TGTGCCAGTCAAATAGAACAGGGGGCCCGGGAAAAACTGTTTTTT. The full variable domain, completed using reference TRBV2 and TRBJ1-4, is EPEVTQTPSHQVTQMGQEVILRCVPISNHLYFYWYRQILGQKVEFLVSFYNNEISEKSEIFDDQFSVERPDGSNFTLKIRSTKLEDSAMYFCASQIEQGAREKLFFGSGTQLSVL.

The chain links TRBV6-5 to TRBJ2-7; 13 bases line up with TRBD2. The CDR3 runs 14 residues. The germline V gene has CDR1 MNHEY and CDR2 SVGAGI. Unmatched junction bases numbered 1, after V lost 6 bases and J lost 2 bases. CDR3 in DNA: TGTGCCAGCAGAACTAGCGGGAGGGCCTACGAGCAGTACTTC. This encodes CASRTSGRAYEQYF.

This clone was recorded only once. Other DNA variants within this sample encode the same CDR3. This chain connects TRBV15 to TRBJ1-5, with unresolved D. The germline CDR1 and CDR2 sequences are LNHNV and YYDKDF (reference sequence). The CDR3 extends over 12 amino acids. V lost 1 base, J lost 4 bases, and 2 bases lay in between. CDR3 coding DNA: TGTGCCACCAGCAGAGCTAATCAGCCCCAGCATTTT. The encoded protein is CATSRANQPQHF. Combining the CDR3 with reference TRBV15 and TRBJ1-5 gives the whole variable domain DAMVIQNPRYQVTQFGKPVTLSCSQTLNHNVMYWYQQKSSQAPKLLFHYYDKDFNNEADTPDNFQSRRPNTSFCFLDIRSPGLGDTAMYLCATSRANQPQHFGDGTRLSIL.

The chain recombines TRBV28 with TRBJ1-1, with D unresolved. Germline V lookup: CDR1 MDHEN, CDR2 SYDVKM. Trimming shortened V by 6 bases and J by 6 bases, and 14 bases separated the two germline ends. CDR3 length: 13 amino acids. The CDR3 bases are TGTGCCAGCAGGGTCGGAGGTGGCCCTGAAGCTTTCTTT. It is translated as CASRVGGGPEAFF. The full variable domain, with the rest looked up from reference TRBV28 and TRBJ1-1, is DVKVTQSSRYLVKRTGEKVFLECVQDMDHENMFWYRQDPGLGLRLIYFSYDVKMKEKGDIPEGYSVSREKKERFSLILESASTNQTSMYLCASRVGGGPEAFFGQGTRLTVV.

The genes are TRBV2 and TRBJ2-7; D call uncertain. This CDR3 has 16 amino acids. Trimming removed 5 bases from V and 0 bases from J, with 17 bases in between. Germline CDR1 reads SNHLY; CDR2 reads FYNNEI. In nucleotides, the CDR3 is TGTGCCAGCAGTCCTATTGACCTTAGAACCTCCTACGAGCAGTACGTC. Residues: CASSPIDLRTSYEQYV.

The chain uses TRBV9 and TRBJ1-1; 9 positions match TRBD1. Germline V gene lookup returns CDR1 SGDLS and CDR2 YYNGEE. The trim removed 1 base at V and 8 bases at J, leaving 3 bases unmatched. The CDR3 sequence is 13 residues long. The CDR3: CASSVTGGGEAFF. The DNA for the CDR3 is TGTGCCAGCAGCGTAACAGGGGGCGGGGAAGCTTTCTTT. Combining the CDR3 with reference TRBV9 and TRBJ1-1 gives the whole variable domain DSGVTQTPKHLITATGQRVTLRCSPRSGDLSVYWYQQSLDQGLQFLIQYYNGEERAKGNILERFSAQQFPDLHSELNLSSLELGDSALYFCASSVTGGGEAFFGQGTRLTVV.

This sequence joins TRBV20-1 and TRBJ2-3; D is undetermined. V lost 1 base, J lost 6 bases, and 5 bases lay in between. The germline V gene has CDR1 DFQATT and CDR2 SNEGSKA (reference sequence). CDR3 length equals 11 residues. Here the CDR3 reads CSARAGDTQYF. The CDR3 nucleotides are TGCAGTGCTAGAGCGGGCGATACGCAGTATTTT.

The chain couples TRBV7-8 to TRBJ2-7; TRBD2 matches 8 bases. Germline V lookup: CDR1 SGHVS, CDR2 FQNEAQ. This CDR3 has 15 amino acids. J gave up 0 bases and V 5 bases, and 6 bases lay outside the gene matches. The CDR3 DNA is TGTGCCAGCAGCACCACTAGCGGATACTCCTACGAGCAGTACTTC. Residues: CASSTTSGYSYEQYF.

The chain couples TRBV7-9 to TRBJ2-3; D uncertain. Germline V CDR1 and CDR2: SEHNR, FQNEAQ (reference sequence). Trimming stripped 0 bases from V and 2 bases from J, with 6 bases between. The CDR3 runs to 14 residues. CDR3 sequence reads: CASSLARTTDTQYF. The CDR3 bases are TGTGCCAGCAGCTTAGCGCGCACCACAGATACGCAGTATTTT.

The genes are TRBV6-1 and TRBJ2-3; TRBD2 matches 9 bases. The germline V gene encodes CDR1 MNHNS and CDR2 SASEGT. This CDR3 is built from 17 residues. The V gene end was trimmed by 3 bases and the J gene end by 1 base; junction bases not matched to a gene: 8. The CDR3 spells CASSDSLLAGGTDTQYF. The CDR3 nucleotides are TGTGCCAGCAGTGATTCTCTCTTAGCGGGGGGCACAGATACGCAGTATTTT.

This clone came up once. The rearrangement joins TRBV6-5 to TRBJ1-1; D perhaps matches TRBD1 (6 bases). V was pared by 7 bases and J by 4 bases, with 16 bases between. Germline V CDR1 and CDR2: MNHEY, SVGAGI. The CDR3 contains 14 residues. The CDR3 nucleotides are TGTGCCAGCACCTCACGGGGGGGGCGCACTGAAGCTTTCTTT. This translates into CASTSRGGRTEAFF.

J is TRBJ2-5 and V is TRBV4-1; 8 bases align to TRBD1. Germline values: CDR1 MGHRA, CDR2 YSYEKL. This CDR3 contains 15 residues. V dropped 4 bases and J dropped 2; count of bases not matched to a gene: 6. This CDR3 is CASSPGQGGQETQYF. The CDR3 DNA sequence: TGCGCCAGCAGCCCCGGACAGGGTGGTCAAGAGACCCAGTACTTC.

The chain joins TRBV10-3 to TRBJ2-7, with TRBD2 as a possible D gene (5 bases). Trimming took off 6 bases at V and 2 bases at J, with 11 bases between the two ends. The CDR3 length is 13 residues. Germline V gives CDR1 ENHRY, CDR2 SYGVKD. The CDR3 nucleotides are TGTGCCATCAGCTCTCCCGGGACCTACGAGCAGTACTTC. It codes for CAISSPGTYEQYF.

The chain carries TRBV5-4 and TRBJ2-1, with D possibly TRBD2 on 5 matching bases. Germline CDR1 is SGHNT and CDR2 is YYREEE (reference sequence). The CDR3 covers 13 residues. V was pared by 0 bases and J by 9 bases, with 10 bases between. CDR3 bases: TGTGCCAGCAGCTTGGAGCGGCGAGGTGAGCAGTTCTTC. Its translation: CASSLERRGEQFF.

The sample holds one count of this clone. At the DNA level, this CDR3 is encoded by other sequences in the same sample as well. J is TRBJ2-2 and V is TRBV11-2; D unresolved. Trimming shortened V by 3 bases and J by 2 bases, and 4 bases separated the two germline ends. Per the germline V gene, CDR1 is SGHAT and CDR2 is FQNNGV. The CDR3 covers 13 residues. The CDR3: CASSLSNTGELFF. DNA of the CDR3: TGTGCCAGCAGCTTGAGTAACACCGGGGAGCTGTTTTTT.